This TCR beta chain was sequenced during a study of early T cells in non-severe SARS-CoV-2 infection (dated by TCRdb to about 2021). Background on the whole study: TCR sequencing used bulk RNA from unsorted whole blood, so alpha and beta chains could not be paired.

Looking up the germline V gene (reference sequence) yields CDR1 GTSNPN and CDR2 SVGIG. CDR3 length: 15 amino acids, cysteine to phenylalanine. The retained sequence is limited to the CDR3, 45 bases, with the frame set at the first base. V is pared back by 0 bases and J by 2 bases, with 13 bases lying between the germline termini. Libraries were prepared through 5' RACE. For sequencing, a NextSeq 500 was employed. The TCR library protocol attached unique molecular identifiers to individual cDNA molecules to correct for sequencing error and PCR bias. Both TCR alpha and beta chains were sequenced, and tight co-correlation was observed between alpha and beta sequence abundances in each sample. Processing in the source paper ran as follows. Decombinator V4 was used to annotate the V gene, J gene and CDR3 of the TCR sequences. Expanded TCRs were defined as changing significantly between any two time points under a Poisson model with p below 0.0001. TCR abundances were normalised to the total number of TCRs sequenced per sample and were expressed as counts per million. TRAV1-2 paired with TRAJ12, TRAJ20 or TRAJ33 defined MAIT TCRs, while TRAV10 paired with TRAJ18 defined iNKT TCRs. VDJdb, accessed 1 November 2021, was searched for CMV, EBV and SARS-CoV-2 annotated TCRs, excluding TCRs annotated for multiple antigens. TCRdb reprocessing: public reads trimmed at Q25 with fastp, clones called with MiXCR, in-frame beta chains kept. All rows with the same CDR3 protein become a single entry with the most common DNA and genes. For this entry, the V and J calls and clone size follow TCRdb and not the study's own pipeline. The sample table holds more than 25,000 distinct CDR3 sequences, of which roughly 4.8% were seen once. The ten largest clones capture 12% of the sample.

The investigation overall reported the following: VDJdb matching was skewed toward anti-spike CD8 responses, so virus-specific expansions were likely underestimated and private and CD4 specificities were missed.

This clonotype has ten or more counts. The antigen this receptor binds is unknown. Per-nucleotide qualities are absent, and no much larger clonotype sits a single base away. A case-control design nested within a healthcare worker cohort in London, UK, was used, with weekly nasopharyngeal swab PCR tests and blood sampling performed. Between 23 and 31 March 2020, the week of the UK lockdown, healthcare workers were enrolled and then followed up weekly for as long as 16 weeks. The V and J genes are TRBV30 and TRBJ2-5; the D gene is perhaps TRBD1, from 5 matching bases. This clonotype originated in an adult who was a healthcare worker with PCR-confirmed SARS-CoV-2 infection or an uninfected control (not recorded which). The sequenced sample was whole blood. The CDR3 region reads CAWSVRGTLQETQYF. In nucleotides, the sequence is TGTGCCTGGAGTGTAAGGGGAACGCTTCAAGAGACCCAGTACTTC.